Given below is one TCR beta chain in context. The target antigen is unknown. Time point reported: week 11, during vaccination. Vaccinated patients received 300 ug of mutant IDH1 20-mer peptide per dose, with topical imiquimod. Diagnosis in the donors showed new WHO grade 3 or 4 astrocytomas that were IDH1-mutant and ATRX-lost. Data came from immunoSEQ multiplex PCR; TCRdb stores just in-frame clones and leaves some out. The sample has approximately 40,000 clones, roughly 84% seen once. These data come from a study of a mutant IDH1 vaccine in newly diagnosed glioma. Across the whole study: Eight vaccinations went to patients in weeks 1, 3, 5, 7, 11, 15, 19, 23. In some groups vaccination began 4-6 weeks post-radiotherapy; others received it with temozolomide.

Study-level results: Patients mounted vaccine-induced immune responses in 93.3% of cases.

The CDR3 runs 16 residues. Germline CDR1 and CDR2: SGHNT and YYREEE (reference sequence). The ends were cut back, 2 bases at V and 1 base at J, with 12 bases in the middle. The chain links TRBV5-4 to TRBJ2-2; no clear D. Sequenced here: PBMCs, sampled from a glioma patient whose treatment included an IDH1 peptide vaccine. This TCR came from a man aged 35 to 55 with glioma. The chain's CDR3 is CASSFGTTQNTGELFF. For the CDR3, the DNA is TGTGCCAGCAGCTTCGGAACTACACAGAACACCGGGGAGCTGTTTTTT.